This T cell receptor (beta chain) was identified in a study of blood T cell repertoires in COVID-19. Overall study context: From the United States, Italy and Spain came samples of acute and convalescent COVID-19. The analysed material was cDNA or gDNA that came from T cells, B-cell-depleted T cells, or PBMCs.

Participant age was roughly 18 to 89 years, and participants resided in 20 to 30 US areas. The CDR3 runs 13 residues. Germline CDR1 is GTSNPN and CDR2 is SVGIG (reference sequence). The V gene lost 4 bases and the J gene lost 4 bases, with 12 bases spanning the gap. Using immunoSEQ multiplex PCR, the repertoire was profiled, and TCRdb retains in-frame clones only, with some absent. The table records under 250,000 clones, around 83% of them present only once. The sequence derives from a woman in her thirties or forties with acute COVID-19. The sample taken for sequencing was PBMCs or T cells enriched from blood (not recorded which). J is TRBJ2-3 and V is TRBV30; weak D call: TRBD2 (5 bases). CDR3 sequence: CAWTPRVADTQYF. The DNA for the CDR3 is TGTGCCTGGACCCCGCGGGTCGCAGATACGCAGTATTTT. The variable domain in full, completed from reference TRBV30 and TRBJ2-3, reads SQTIHQWPATLVQPVGSPLSLECTVEGTSNPNLYWYRQAAGRGLQLLFYSVGIGQISSEVPQNLSASRPQDRQFILSSKKLLLSDSGFYLCAWTPRVADTQYFGPGTRLTVL.